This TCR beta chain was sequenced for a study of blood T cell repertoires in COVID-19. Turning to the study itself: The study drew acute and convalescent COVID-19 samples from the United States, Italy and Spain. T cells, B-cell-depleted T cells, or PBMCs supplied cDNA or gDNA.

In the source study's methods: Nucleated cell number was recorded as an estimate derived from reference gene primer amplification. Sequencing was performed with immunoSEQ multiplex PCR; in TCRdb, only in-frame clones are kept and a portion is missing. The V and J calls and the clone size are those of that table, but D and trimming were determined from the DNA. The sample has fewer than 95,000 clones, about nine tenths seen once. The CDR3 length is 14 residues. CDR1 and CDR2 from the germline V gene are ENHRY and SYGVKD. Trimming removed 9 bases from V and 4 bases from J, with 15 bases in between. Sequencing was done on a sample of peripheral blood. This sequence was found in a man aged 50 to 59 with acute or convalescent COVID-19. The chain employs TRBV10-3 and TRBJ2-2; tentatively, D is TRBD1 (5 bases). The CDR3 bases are TGTGCCATATCCGAAGGGGCTGGCACCGGGGAGCTGTTTTTT. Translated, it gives CAISEGAGTGELFF.